This T cell receptor (beta chain) was profiled in a study of CD8 T cells in Susac syndrome (dated by TCRdb to about 2019). Background on the whole study: The study used repertoire sequencing to test whether antigen drove CD8+ T cell activation and differentiation in Susac syndrome.

The germline V gene sets CDR1 to MGHRA and CDR2 to YSYEKL. The CDR3 holds 17 amino acids from the cysteine to the phenylalanine. Left in the record is the CDR3 DNA by itself, 51 bases read in frame from the first base. V lost 4 bases and J lost 0 bases; the stretch between them is 16 bases long. Overall study results and their limits: The number of individuals in the TCR sequencing and HLA analysis was recognized as being relatively small.

RNA was extracted using the RNeasy kit, and roughly 0.5 to 1 microgram was reverse transcribed with random hexamers. The immunoSEQ multiplex PCR assay, which covers 54 Vbeta and 13 Jbeta segments, was used to amplify TCR beta CDR3 regions. PCR amplification bias was corrected using a synthetic template baseline for primer optimization and computational correction. The original methods were these. Reads were annotated to V, D and J genes according to IMGT and were analyzed with immunoSEQ Analyzer, with only productive sequences retained. Clonality was computed as one minus Shannon entropy normalized by log2 of the number of productive unique sequences. For each patient and control, public and private clones were evaluated within the 100 most prevalent clones. Susac-specific clones were defined as absent from healthy and MS cohorts, around 1,000 published viral clones and other ImmuneACCESS disease sequences. TCRdb trimmed public reads at Q25 via fastp, called clones via MiXCR and kept in-frame beta chains. Identical CDR3 proteins give one entry, which carries the most common genes and DNA. The V and J calls reflect TCRdb's pipeline rather than the authors' work. This sample comprises about 71,000 distinct CDR3 sequences, around 96% of them detected only once. More than 0.09% of the sample rests with the top ten.

In regard to this clonotype: No antigen is known for it. Base qualities are not provided; no much larger clone lies one nucleotide away.

Peripheral blood CD8+ and CD4+ T cells from healthy donors, Susac syndrome patients and multiple sclerosis patients were profiled using high-throughput TCR beta sequencing. Multiple sclerosis controls were treatment-naive patients with stable or active relapsing-remitting disease fulfilling revised McDonald criteria. Bulk CD8+ and CD4+ T cells were purified magnetically by negative isolation, whereas CD8+ TEMRA cells were enriched by FACS. Blood was drawn into EDTA tubes, processed within 24 hours, and PBMCs were isolated by density gradient centrifugation. PBMCs intended for TCR sequencing were frozen in liquid nitrogen and were later thawed in a 37 degrees C water bath. The sorted or isolated CD4+, CD8+ and CD8+ TEMRA cells reached a purity of at least 90%.

Sequences were obtained from CD4+ T cells from PBMCs. Recombination linked TRBV4-1 to TRBJ1-5, with the identity of the D gene unclear. The receptor was derived from a human donor with multiple sclerosis. The encoded CDR3 is CASSRTNNVYSNQPQHF. The sequenced DNA is TGCGCCAGCAGCCGAACCAATAATGTTTATAGCAATCAGCCCCAGCATTTT.